What follows describes a single TCR beta chain. V was shortened by 0 bases and J by 1 base, with 13 bases between the two germline ends. The CDR3 is 16 amino acids. The germline gives CDR1 SGHRS, CDR2 YFSETQ. This record belongs to a study of blood T cell repertoires in COVID-19. Turning to the study itself: The study drew acute and convalescent COVID-19 samples from the United States, Italy and Spain. T cells, B-cell-depleted T cells, or PBMCs supplied cDNA or gDNA.

In the original processing: Using reference gene primer amplification, nucleated cell counts were estimated. Using immunoSEQ multiplex PCR, the repertoire was profiled, and TCRdb retains in-frame clones only, with some absent. V and J calls and clone size are those listed in that table; D and trimming were worked out from the DNA. Among 70,000 or so clones listed, about 88% were seen once. Sequencing used peripheral blood. The genes are TRBV5-1 and TRBJ1-1, with D possibly TRBD1 on 5 matching bases. This receptor was taken from a man in his 70s with active COVID-19. CDR3 nucleotide sequence: TGCGCCAGCAGCTTGGCCGGCCGGGGGTCGAACACTGAAGCTTTCTTT. It encodes CASSLAGRGSNTEAFF.